This record concerns one TCR beta chain sequence. Antigen specificity is unknown. A much more abundant neighbour one base away suggests this may be a read error. HTBI primers from iRepertoire and Arm-PCR of CDR3 regions yielded the TCR beta libraries. Each CDR3 protein gets one entry after TCRdb re-called the multiplex PCR reads with MiXCR. Of 530,000 or so distinct CDR3 sequences listed, approximately 13% are singletons. The time point is: newly diagnosed GD, antithyroid drugs for less than 3 months. From RNA extracted from PBMCs, the TCR library was made. This record belongs to a study of regulatory T cells in long-lasting Graves disease. Study findings and constraints: Repertoires from persistent disease leaned toward TRBV28, TRBJ1-2 and TRBJ2-5.

Germline CDR1 SGHAT, CDR2 FQNNGV. This CDR3 comprises 13 residues. The same sample was also studied in work on T cells in Graves' hyperthyroidism and ophthalmopathy. That work contributes: Exclusion criteria comprised uncontrolled infection, other autoimmune disease, pregnancy or lactation. TCR CDR3 regions were first amplified by RT-PCR with HTBI primers.

Material: peripheral blood mononuclear cells (PBMCs), obtained at new diagnosis, from a patient treated with antithyroid drugs. J is TRBJ2-1 and V is TRBV11-2; D not certain. This sequence originates from a young man with Graves disease. CDR3: CASSYLSDNEQFF. CDR3 DNA sequence: TGTGCCAGCAGCTACCTCTCCGACAATGAGCAGTTCTTC.